This passage covers 8 T cell receptor beta chains from one sample sequenced in a study of T cell responses to AZD1222 COVID-19 vaccine. Here immunoSEQ multiplex PCR was the method, and the copy in TCRdb shows in-frame clones only, minus some. The sample lists around 96,000 clones, about 89% occurring once. The input for sequencing was peripheral blood, taken 28 days after the second AZD1222 dose. These receptors all come from an adult who received the AZD1222 COVID-19 vaccine.

The genes are TRBV5-8 and TRBJ1-1; TRBD1 matches 7 bases. Unmatched junction bases numbered 3, after V lost 3 bases and J lost 4 bases. There are 13 residues in the CDR3. Germline V lookup: CDR1 SGHTS, CDR2 YDEGEE. CDR3 nucleotide sequence: TGTGCCAGCAGCTCTGACAGGGCCACTGAAGCTTTCTTT. It translates to CASSSDRATEAFF.

The V gene is TRBV28, the J gene TRBJ2-7, with no clear D. The germline V gene has CDR1 MDHEN and CDR2 SYDVKM. CDR3 size: 10 residues. The V end lost 3 bases, the J end lost 6 bases, and 3 bases lay between the germline ends. CDR3 nucleotides: TGTGCCAGCAGTTTTCGCGAGCAGTACTTC. Encoded protein: CASSFREQYF.

This sequence joins TRBV30 and TRBJ2-6; D ambiguous. The length of the CDR3 is 16 residues. Trimming stripped 5 bases from V and 0 bases from J, with 14 bases between. CDR1 is GTSNPN and CDR2 is SVGIG in the germline V gene (reference sequence). CDR3 nucleotide sequence: TGTGCCTGGGATGGTCCCTCCAACTCTGGGGCCAACGTCCTGACTTTC. Its translation is CAWDGPSNSGANVLTF.

This rearrangement joins TRBV29-1 to TRBJ1-1; no definite D call. CDR1 SQVTM and CDR2 ANQGSEA come from the germline V gene. The CDR3 has 14 amino acids. Trimming took off 5 bases at V and 3 bases at J, with 16 bases between the two ends. The CDR3 reads CSVHPGPSDTEAFF. In DNA, the CDR3 is TGCAGCGTTCACCCGGGTCCTTCGGACACTGAAGCTTTCTTT. The whole variable domain, filled in from reference TRBV29-1 and TRBJ1-1, reads SAVISQKPSRDICQRGTSLTIQCQVDSQVTMMFWYRQQPGQSLTLIATANQGSEATYESGFVIDKFPISRPNLTFSTLTVSNMSPEDSSIYLCSVHPGPSDTEAFFGQGTRLTVV.

The chain recombines TRBV4-2 with TRBJ2-5; weak D call: TRBD1 (6 bases). The V gene's germline CDR1 is LGHNA and CDR2 YNFKEQ. There are 15 residues in the CDR3. V lost 0 bases and J lost 5, with 13 bases in between. This CDR3 is CASSQEGAPGETQYF. Written as DNA, the CDR3 is TGTGCCAGCAGCCAAGAGGGGGCTCCTGGGGAGACCCAGTACTTC.

J is TRBJ2-5 and V is TRBV2; perhaps TRBD2 as D (6 bases). The V end was cut by 6 bases, the J end by 0 bases, with 14 bases between. Germline CDR1 SNHLY, CDR2 FYNNEI. The CDR3 totals 15 residues. The CDR3 is CASSQDGGYQETQYF. The CDR3 coding sequence is TGTGCCAGCAGCCAGGATGGGGGGTACCAAGAGACCCAGTACTTC.

V is TRBV30 and J is TRBJ1-5; D is uncertain. The germline V gene encodes CDR1 GTSNPN and CDR2 SVGIG (reference sequence). The V gene lost 1 base and the J gene lost 3 bases, with 7 bases spanning the gap. The CDR3 is 13 amino acids. As DNA, the CDR3 is TGTGCCTGGAGTGGGCAGCTCAATCAGCCCCAGCATTTT. Protein product: CAWSGQLNQPQHF.

This rearrangement joins TRBV24-1 to TRBJ2-1; 7 nucleotides line up with TRBD2. V was clipped by 3 bases and J by 2 bases; unmatched bases: 6. CDR3 length: 16 amino acids. Looked up from germline, CDR1 is KGHDR and CDR2 is SFDVKD. CDR3 nucleotide sequence: TGTGCCACCAGTGATGGGGTAGCGGGCACCTACAATGAGCAGTTCTTC. Translating it yields CATSDGVAGTYNEQFF.